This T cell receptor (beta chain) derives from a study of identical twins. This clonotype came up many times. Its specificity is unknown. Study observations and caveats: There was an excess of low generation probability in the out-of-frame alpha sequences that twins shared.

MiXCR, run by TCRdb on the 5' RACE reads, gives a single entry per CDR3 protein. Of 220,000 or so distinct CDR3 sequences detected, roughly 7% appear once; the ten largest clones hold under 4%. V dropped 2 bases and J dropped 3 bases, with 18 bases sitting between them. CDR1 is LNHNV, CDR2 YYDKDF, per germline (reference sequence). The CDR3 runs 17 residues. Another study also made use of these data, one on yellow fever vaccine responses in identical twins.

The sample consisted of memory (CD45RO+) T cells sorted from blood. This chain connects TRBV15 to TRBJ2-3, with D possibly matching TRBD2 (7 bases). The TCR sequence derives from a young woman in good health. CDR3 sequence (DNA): TGTGCCACCAGCAGACTAATCAAGGGGGGGGCTACAGATACGCAGTATTTT. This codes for CATSRLIKGGATDTQYF.